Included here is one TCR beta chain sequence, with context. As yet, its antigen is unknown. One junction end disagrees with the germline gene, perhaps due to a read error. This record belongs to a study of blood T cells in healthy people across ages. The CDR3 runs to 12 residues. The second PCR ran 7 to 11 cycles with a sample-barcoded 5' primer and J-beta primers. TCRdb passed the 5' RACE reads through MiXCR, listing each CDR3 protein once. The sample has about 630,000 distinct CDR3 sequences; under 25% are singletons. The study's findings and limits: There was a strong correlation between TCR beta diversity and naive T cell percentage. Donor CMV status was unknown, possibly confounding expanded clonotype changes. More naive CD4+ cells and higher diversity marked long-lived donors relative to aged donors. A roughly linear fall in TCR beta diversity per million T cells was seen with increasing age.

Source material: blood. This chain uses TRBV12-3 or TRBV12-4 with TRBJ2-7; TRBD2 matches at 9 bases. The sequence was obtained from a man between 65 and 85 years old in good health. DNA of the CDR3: TGTGCCACCAGTAGCGGGAGCTACGAGCAGTACTTC. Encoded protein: CATSSGSYEQYF.